Presented here are 18 T cell receptor beta chains from one specimen sequenced in a study of response to subunit inactivated influenza vaccine. TCRdb fed the RT-PCR reads into MiXCR, producing one record per CDR3 protein. The repertoire holds some 800,000 distinct CDR3 sequences, with 21% as singletons. Specimen: PBMCs from blood, collected approximately 5 days after vaccination. These receptors were collected from a man aged 45 to 65 who received an inactivated influenza vaccine.

This clonotype has more than one count but fewer than ten. The chain couples TRBV7-9 to TRBJ2-7; 12 bases align to TRBD2. Germline V gene data show CDR1 as SEHNR and CDR2 as FQNEAQ (reference sequence). The CDR3 is 15 amino acids. The trim removed 2 bases at V and 7 bases at J, leaving 6 bases unmatched. CDR3 coding DNA: TGTGCCAGCAGCTTACTAGCGGGGGGGAAGGAGGAGCAGTACTTC. Protein product: CASSLLAGGKEEQYF.

The genes are TRBV27 and TRBJ1-4, with unresolved D. The germline V and J ends were trimmed by 5 bases and 9 bases, with 13 bases remaining between them. CDR1 is MNHEY and CDR2 is SMNVEV in the germline V gene (reference sequence). The CDR3 is made up of 13 amino acids. CDR3 loop: CASSRERPKKLFF. CDR3 nucleotides: TGTGCCAGCAGTCGAGAGAGGCCGAAAAAACTGTTTTTT. Using reference TRBV27 and TRBJ1-4 for the parts outside the CDR3, the full variable domain is EAQVTQNPRYLITVTGKKLTVTCSQNMNHEYMSWYRQDPGLGLRQIYYSMNVEVTDKGDVPEGYKVSRKEKRNFPLILESPSPNQTSLYFCASSRERPKKLFFGSGTQLSVL.

This clonotype was seen repeatedly, ten times or more. The chain uses TRBV12-3 or TRBV12-4 and TRBJ1-2; perhaps TRBD1 as D (5 bases). The V and J ends lost 6 bases and 4 bases respectively, with 12 bases between them. This CDR3 is 13 amino acids long. CDR3: CASSPSGGYGYTF. As DNA, the CDR3 is TGTGCCAGCAGCCCGAGTGGGGGCTATGGCTACACCTTC.

This chain uses TRBV20-1 with TRBJ2-3; tentatively, D is TRBD2 (6 bases). Germline CDR1 is DFQATT and CDR2 is SNEGSKA (reference sequence). The CDR3 spans 15 residues. The germline V and J ends were trimmed by 1 base and 0 bases, with 11 bases remaining between them. The CDR3 nucleotides read TGCAGTGCTAGAGCGGGGGTTGGTAGCACAGATACGCAGTATTTT. It translates to CSARAGVGSTDTQYF.

The rearrangement joins TRBV6-6 to TRBJ2-7; no reliable D call. Per the germline V gene, CDR1 is MNHNY and CDR2 is SVGAGI (reference sequence). The CDR3 runs to 12 residues. Trimming stripped 3 bases from V and 3 bases from J, with 6 bases between. DNA of the CDR3: TGTGCCAGCAGTTATAACTACTACGAGCAGTACTTC. Translating gives CASSYNYYEQYF.

In its sample, this clonotype was seen a few times. The genes are TRBV20-1 and TRBJ2-3, with D possibly matching TRBD2 (5 bases). This CDR3 has 13 residues. Germline-derived CDR1 and CDR2 are DFQATT and SNEGSKA (reference sequence). V lost 6 bases, J lost 0 bases, and 10 bases lay in between. The CDR3 loop reads CSAQDSSTDTQYF. CDR3 sequence (DNA): TGCAGTGCGCAGGACTCCAGCACAGATACGCAGTATTTT.

This clonotype was counted between two and nine times. This sequence joins TRBV4-2 and TRBJ1-1; no definite D call. Trimming took off 0 bases at V and 3 bases at J, with 5 bases between the two ends. This CDR3 has 13 amino acids. Germline V CDR1 and CDR2: LGHNA, YNFKEQ. CDR3 sequence: CASSQDGHTEAFF. The CDR3 region has the DNA TGTGCCAGCAGCCAAGACGGCCACACTGAAGCTTTCTTT.

The V and J genes are TRBV7-2 and TRBJ2-2; weak D call: TRBD1 (6 bases). The germline gives CDR1 SGHTA, CDR2 FQGNSA. Trimming removed 1 base from V and 8 bases from J, with 14 bases in between. This CDR3 region has 15 residues. CDR3 in amino acids: CASSLVPTGTGELFF. The CDR3 DNA reads as TGTGCCAGCAGCTTAGTCCCAACAGGGACGGGGGAGCTGTTTTTT.

This clonotype was observed a few times. The chain couples TRBV20-1 to TRBJ2-7; 8 bases match TRBD2. CDR3 size: 14 residues. Unmatched junction bases numbered 8, after V lost 3 bases and J lost 4 bases. The V gene's germline CDR1 is DFQATT and CDR2 SNEGSKA (reference sequence). DNA for the CDR3: TGCAGTGCTAGGAGAGCGGGAGTGCGGTACGAGCAGTACTTC. It yields the protein CSARRAGVRYEQYF.

In this sample, this clonotype turned up many times. This chain joins TRBV7-3 and TRBJ1-1; D not certain. Germline CDR1 and CDR2: SGHTA and FQGTGA. The CDR3 runs 13 residues. Trimming took 1 base from V and 2 from J, leaving 5 bases between them. The CDR3 DNA reads as TGTGCCAGCAGCTTAAAAACCAACACTGAAGCTTTCTTT. This codes for CASSLKTNTEAFF.

The chain has TRBV12-3 or TRBV12-4 and TRBJ1-1; D possibly corresponds to TRBD1 (5 bases). The CDR3 has 13 residues. The germline V and J ends were trimmed by 7 bases and 3 bases, with 12 bases remaining between them. The CDR3 reads CASTLWGYTEAFF. DNA for the CDR3: TGTGCCAGCACCTTATGGGGGTACACTGAAGCTTTCTTT.

In nucleotides, the CDR3 is TGCGCCAGCAGCTTGGAGGGACATACTTTTGAGCAGTACTTC. Protein sequence: CASSLEGHTFEQYF. This chain links TRBV5-1 with TRBJ2-7; D is possibly TRBD1 (6 bases). Germline assignment: CDR1 SGHRS and CDR2 YFSETQ. V shed 0 bases and J shed 7 bases, with 14 bases lying between them. The CDR3 contains 14 residues.

The gene calls are TRBV7-9 and TRBJ2-7; TRBD2 matches 13 bases. Losses at the gene ends were 5 bases for V and 6 bases for J; bases not matched to a gene: 13. Germline V gene lookup returns CDR1 SEHNR and CDR2 FQNEAQ (reference sequence). This CDR3 is 17 amino acids long. The CDR3: CASSRTSGRSESGEQYF. The CDR3 coding sequence is TGTGCCAGCAGCAGGACTAGCGGGAGAAGTGAGTCGGGCGAGCAGTACTTC.

A few counts support this clonotype. The V and J genes are TRBV28 and TRBJ2-1; 11 bases agree with TRBD2. The CDR3 spans 16 residues. CDR1 MDHEN and CDR2 SYDVKM come from the germline V gene. The J segment lost 1 base and the V segment lost 6 bases, leaving 5 bases of the junction unmatched. The CDR3: CASSSGTSGSYNEQFF. The CDR3 DNA follows: TGTGCCAGCAGCTCAGGGACTAGCGGTTCCTACAATGAGCAGTTCTTC.

J is TRBJ1-1 and V is TRBV12-3 or TRBV12-4; D uncertain. Trimming removed 5 bases from V and 9 bases from J, with 19 bases in between. This CDR3 has 14 residues. In DNA, the CDR3 is TGTGCCAGCAGTGACTCAATACATTCCCACAAAGCTTTCTTT. Translating gives CASSDSIHSHKAFF.

J is TRBJ2-7 and V is TRBV7-2, with D possibly TRBD1 on 6 matching bases. CDR1 is SGHTA, CDR2 FQGNSA, per germline. V was trimmed by 5 bases and J by 2 bases, leaving 16 bases between them. This CDR3 has 15 amino acids. CDR3 sequence: CASSQHRVHPYEQYF. CDR3 nucleotides: TGTGCCAGCAGCCAACACAGGGTTCATCCCTACGAGCAGTACTTC.

The table lists this clonotype with many counts. The V gene is TRBV4-3, the J gene TRBJ2-1, with TRBD1 matching 9 bases. V shed 4 bases and J 4 bases; nucleotides not matched to a gene: 5. CDR3 size: 15 residues. Germline assignment: CDR1 LGHNA and CDR2 YSLEER. The CDR3 bases are TGCGCCAGCAGCCCCGGGACAGGGCATTACAATGAGCAGTTCTTC. Amino acid sequence: CASSPGTGHYNEQFF.

The chain combines TRBV5-1 with TRBJ1-2; a weak D match, TRBD1 (5 bases). Per the germline V gene, CDR1 is SGHRS and CDR2 is YFSETQ. The germline V and J ends were trimmed by 5 bases and 2 bases, with 13 bases remaining between them. CDR3 size: 14 residues. The CDR3 coding sequence is TGCGCCAGCAGACCCCCGGGACCGAACTATGGCTACACCTTC. Translated, it gives CASRPPGPNYGYTF.